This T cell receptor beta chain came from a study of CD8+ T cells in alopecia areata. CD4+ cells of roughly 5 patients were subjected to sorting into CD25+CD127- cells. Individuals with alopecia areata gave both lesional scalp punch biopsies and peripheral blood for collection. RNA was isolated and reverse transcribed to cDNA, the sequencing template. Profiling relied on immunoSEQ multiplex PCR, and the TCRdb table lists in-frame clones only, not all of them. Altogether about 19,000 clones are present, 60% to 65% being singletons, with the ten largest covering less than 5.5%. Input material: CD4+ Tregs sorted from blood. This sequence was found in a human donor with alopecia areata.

The CDR3 spells CASSLAGGGETQYF. As DNA, the CDR3 is TGCGCCAGCAGCTTGGCGGGGGGAGGAGAGACCCAGTACTTC. This chain links TRBV5-1 with TRBJ2-5, with TRBD2 identical over 7 bases. CDR1 and CDR2 (germline): SGHRS, YFSETQ. CDR3 length: 14 amino acids. V gave up 0 bases and J gave up 4 bases; unmatched junction bases: 3.